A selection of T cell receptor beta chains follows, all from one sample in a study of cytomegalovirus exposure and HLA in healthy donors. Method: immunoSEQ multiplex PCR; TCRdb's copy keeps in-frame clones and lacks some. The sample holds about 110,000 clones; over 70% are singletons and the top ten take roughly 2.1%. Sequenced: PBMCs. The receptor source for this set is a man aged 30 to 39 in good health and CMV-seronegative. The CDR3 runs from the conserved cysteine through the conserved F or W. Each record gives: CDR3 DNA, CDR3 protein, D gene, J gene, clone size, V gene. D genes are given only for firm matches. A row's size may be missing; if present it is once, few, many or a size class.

TGCGCCAGCAGCCATGCAAGCCTGGGACAGAGTTATAATTCACCCCTCAACTTT | CASSHASLGQSYNSPLNF | TRBD1 | TRBJ1-6 | NA | TRBV4-3
TGTGCCAGCAGCTTGGAGGGGGGGGCTGAAGCTTTCTTT | CASSLEGGAEAFF | NA | TRBJ1-1 | NA | TRBV5-4
TGTGCCAGTAGTATAAGGACACGGGGCAGGGGGAGCACTGAAGCTTTCTTT | CASSIRTRGRGSTEAFF | TRBD1 | TRBJ1-1 | NA | TRBV19
TGTGCCAGCAGCTTAGTGGGACTAGCTTACGAGCAGTACTTC | CASSLVGLAYEQYF | TRBD2 | TRBJ2-7 | NA | TRBV7-2
TGTGCCAGCAGCGCCACCCAAGTAAGGGGCCAACCTAGCACAGATACGCAGTATTTT | CASSATQVRGQPSTDTQYF | NA | TRBJ2-3 | NA | TRBV21-1
TGTGCCAGCAGTGACTCCTCCTACGAGCAGTACTTC | CASSDSSYEQYF | NA | TRBJ2-7 | NA | TRBV25-1
TGTGCCAGCAGCTTAGGTAGTTACGAGCAGTACTTC | CASSLGSYEQYF | NA | TRBJ2-7 | NA | TRBV13
TGTGCCAGCAGCCAAGTGGGCAGCCTGAACACTGAAGCTTTCTTT | CASSQVGSLNTEAFF | NA | TRBJ1-1 | few | TRBV4-2
TGTGCCAGCAGCTTGGACAGGAATGGCTACACCTTC | CASSLDRNGYTF | NA | TRBJ1-2 | few | TRBV5-4
TGCGCCAGCAGCTCACAGGGCTTGGCTGAAGCTTTCTTT | CASSSQGLAEAFF | NA | TRBJ1-1 | NA | TRBV5-1
TGTGCCAGCAGTTACTCGGAGGGCGAGCAGTACTTC | CASSYSEGEQYF | NA | TRBJ2-7 | NA | TRBV6-5
TGTGCCAGCAGCCGCCGGGACAGGCGGGATGAGCAGTTCTTC | CASSRRDRRDEQFF | TRBD1 | TRBJ2-1 | NA | TRBV7-8
TGTGCCAGCAGTTCCAGGGGCCCGAGGACTGAGCAGTTCTTC | CASSSRGPRTEQFF | NA | TRBJ2-1 | NA | TRBV28
TGCGCCAGCACCGATGGGACTAGCGGGATTTCTAGCACAGATACGCAGTATTTT | CASTDGTSGISSTDTQYF | TRBD2 | TRBJ2-3 | once | TRBV5-1
TGTGCCAGCAGCCAAGATCGAGTCACGGAGCTGTTTTTT | CASSQDRVTELFF | NA | TRBJ2-2 | NA | TRBV14
TGTGCCAGCAGCTCACGGGCAGGGAGGCAAGAGACCCAGTACTTC | CASSSRAGRQETQYF | NA | TRBJ2-5 | NA | TRBV11-3
TGTGCCAGCAGTTGGGCAGGGGGCTCCCAAGAGACCCAGTACTTC | CASSWAGGSQETQYF | TRBD1 | TRBJ2-5 | NA | TRBV6-5
TGTGCCAGCAGTCCGCCAGGGAACACTGAAGCTTTCTTT | CASSPPGNTEAFF | NA | TRBJ1-1 | NA | TRBV6-6
TGCGCCAGCAGCCAAGATATGACTCCCCGGGCCAACGTCCTGACTTTC | CASSQDMTPRANVLTF | NA | TRBJ2-6 | NA | TRBV4-3
TGTGCCAGCAGTGGGGGGGGACAGGGTCTTTACGAGCAGTACTTC | CASSGGGQGLYEQYF | TRBD1 | TRBJ2-7 | NA | TRBV6-1
TGTGCCAGCAGTGCGGCAAACGGAGGTCAAGCTTTCTTT | CASSAANGGQAFF | NA | TRBJ1-1 | few | TRBV6-1
TGTGCCAGCCCCCCAAGTACAGGGTACATGAACACTGAAGCTTTCTTT | CASPPSTGYMNTEAFF | NA | TRBJ1-1 | NA | TRBV6-6
TGTGCCAGCAGAACGGGAGGGCCTACCGGGGAGCTGTTTTTT | CASRTGGPTGELFF | TRBD2 | TRBJ2-2 | NA | TRBV28
TGCGCCAGCAGCTTGGAGACAGGGGTCGACATTCAGTACTTC | CASSLETGVDIQYF | TRBD1 | TRBJ2-4 | NA | TRBV5-1
TGTGCCAGCCGACCCGCGGGGGCCTCCTACGAGCAGTACTTC | CASRPAGASYEQYF | NA | TRBJ2-7 | NA | TRBV6-6
TGTGCCAGCAGCGTAGTTCGGGACAGGGCCACCGGGGAGCTGTTTTTT | CASSVVRDRATGELFF | TRBD1 | TRBJ2-2 | NA | TRBV9
TGTGCCAGCAGCCAAGCGGTAGCTAGCGGGGACTCCTACAATGAGCAGTTCTTC | CASSQAVASGDSYNEQFF | TRBD2 | TRBJ2-1 | many | TRBV4-2
TGCGCCAGCAGCCACGGAGGAGGCACAGATACGCAGTATTTT | CASSHGGGTDTQYF | NA | TRBJ2-3 | NA | TRBV4-1
TGTGCCAGCAGCTACACAGGAACCAGCAATCAGCCCCAGCATTTT | CASSYTGTSNQPQHF | NA | TRBJ1-5 | NA | TRBV7-9
TGCGCCAGCAGCTTGGCAGAGACTCGCGGAGCTTTCTTT | CASSLAETRGAFF | NA | TRBJ1-1 | NA | TRBV5-1
TGTGCCAGCAGCTTGTATTCAGGCAACCAAGAGACCCAGTACTTC | CASSLYSGNQETQYF | NA | TRBJ2-5 | NA | TRBV5-6
TGTGCCTGGAGCGGTGGGGCCTTAGCCTCCGATACGCAGTATTTT | CAWSGGALASDTQYF | NA | TRBJ2-3 | NA | TRBV30
TGCGCCAGCAGCCAAGATAGGGAGGGCATCACCGGGGAGCTGTTTTTT | CASSQDREGITGELFF | TRBD2 | TRBJ2-2 | NA | TRBV4-3
TGTGCCAGCAGCCAATTTGGCGGGAGGGTCGGGAATGAGCAGTTCTTC | CASSQFGGRVGNEQFF | TRBD2 | TRBJ2-1 | few | TRBV14
TGTGCCAGCAGTGAGCCGGGACAGAGTATAGCGGGGGGGCCCCATGAGCAGTTCTTC | CASSEPGQSIAGGPHEQFF | TRBD2 | TRBJ2-1 | once | TRBV2
TGTGCCAGCAGCTTAGCGACTACCCCCCAAGAGACCCAGTACTTC | CASSLATTPQETQYF | NA | TRBJ2-5 | NA | TRBV7-2
TGTGCCAGCAGCCAGACTAGCGGGGGGTACAATGAGCAGTTCTTC | CASSQTSGGYNEQFF | TRBD2 | TRBJ2-1 | NA | TRBV14
TGTGCCAGCAGAGCGGCCCCAATTTCCACCGGGGAGCTGTTTTTT | CASRAAPISTGELFF | NA | TRBJ2-2 | NA | TRBV6-5
TGCGCCAGCACCATCCGGGACAGCCGGACAGATACGCAGTATTTT | CASTIRDSRTDTQYF | TRBD1 | TRBJ2-3 | NA | TRBV5-1
TGTGCTAGTGGTTTCCCCGGGACAGCTAGCAATCAGCCCCAGCATTTT | CASGFPGTASNQPQHF | TRBD1 | TRBJ1-5 | few | TRBV12-5
TGTGCCACCAGCAGAGAGGGACTAGCATCCTACGAGCAGTACTTC | CATSREGLASYEQYF | TRBD2 | TRBJ2-7 | NA | TRBV15
TGTGCCAGCAGGCAGTTCGGGGGGATAAGGACCGGGGAGCTGTTTTTT | CASRQFGGIRTGELFF | TRBD2 | TRBJ2-2 | NA | TRBV5-4
TGCAGCGCTGAATCTCCCAGGGCGCCGAGGGAGACCCAGTACTTC | CSAESPRAPRETQYF | NA | TRBJ2-5 | NA | TRBV29-1
TGTGCCAGCACCGGGGCAGATACGCAGTATTTT | CASTGADTQYF | NA | TRBJ2-3 | once | TRBV25-1
TGTGCCTGGAGTCGATGGAGTGTAGACTCTCGTGCCGAGAACACTGAAGCTTTCTTT | CAWSRWSVDSRAENTEAFF | NA | TRBJ1-1 | few | TRBV30
TGTGCCAGCAGCACCCCCCAAGGGGCGGGGTTCTACAATGAGCAGTTCTTC | CASSTPQGAGFYNEQFF | NA | TRBJ2-1 | NA | TRBV7-2
TGTGCCAGCAGCTTAGATAAGGAGGCCCGCATTGGGAACACTGAAGCTTTCTTT | CASSLDKEARIGNTEAFF | NA | TRBJ1-1 | NA | TRBV11-2
TGTGCCAGCAGTGAAGGTAGCGGGGGTAGCACAGATACGCAGTATTTT | CASSEGSGGSTDTQYF | TRBD2 | TRBJ2-3 | NA | TRBV6-1
TGTGCCAGCAGGCCGGACAGGGGCGTGGACACTGAAGCTTTCTTT | CASRPDRGVDTEAFF | TRBD1 | TRBJ1-1 | NA | TRBV6-4
TGCGCCAGCAGCCCAGAGACGGGGAGCTCCTACAATGAGCAGTTCTTC | CASSPETGSSYNEQFF | NA | TRBJ2-1 | NA | TRBV10-1